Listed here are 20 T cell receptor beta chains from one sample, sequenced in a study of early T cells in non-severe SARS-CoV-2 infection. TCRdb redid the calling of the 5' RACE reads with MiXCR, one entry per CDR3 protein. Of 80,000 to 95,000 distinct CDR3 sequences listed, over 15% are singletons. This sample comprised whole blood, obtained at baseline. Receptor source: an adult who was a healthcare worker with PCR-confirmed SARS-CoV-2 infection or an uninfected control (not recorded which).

This CDR3 is CAWSGGNLAYGYTF. CDR3 coding DNA: TGTGCCTGGAGTGGGGGCAACCTTGCCTATGGCTACACCTTC. J is TRBJ1-2 and V is TRBV30; D is perhaps TRBD1 (5 bases). The CDR3 consists of 14 residues. Trimming cost V 1 base and J 4 bases, with 13 bases left between them. In germline, CDR1 is GTSNPN, CDR2 SVGIG (reference sequence).

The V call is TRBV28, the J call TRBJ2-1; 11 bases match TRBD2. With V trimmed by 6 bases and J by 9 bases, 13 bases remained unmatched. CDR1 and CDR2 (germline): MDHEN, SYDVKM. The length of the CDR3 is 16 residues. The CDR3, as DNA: TGTGCCAGCAGCCCCGGCCTAGCGGGAGGAAGGCTTGAGCAGTTCTTC. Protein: CASSPGLAGGRLEQFF.

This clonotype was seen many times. The CDR3 loop reads CASSLVGAGEELFF. In DNA, the CDR3 is TGTGCCAGCAGCTTAGTGGGCGCTGGAGAGGAGCTGTTTTTT. The J gene is TRBJ2-2, the V gene TRBV7-6; D unresolved. CDR1 and CDR2 (germline): SGHVS, FNYEAQ. Trimming removed 1 base at V and 10 bases at J, with 13 bases between. The CDR3 is 14 residues long.

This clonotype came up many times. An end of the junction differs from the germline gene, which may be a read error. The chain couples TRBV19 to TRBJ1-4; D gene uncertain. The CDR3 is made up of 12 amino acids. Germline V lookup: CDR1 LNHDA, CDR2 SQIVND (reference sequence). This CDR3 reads CASSIIGGIAEF. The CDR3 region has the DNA TGTGCCAGTAGTATAATAGGAGGGATCGCAGAGTTT.

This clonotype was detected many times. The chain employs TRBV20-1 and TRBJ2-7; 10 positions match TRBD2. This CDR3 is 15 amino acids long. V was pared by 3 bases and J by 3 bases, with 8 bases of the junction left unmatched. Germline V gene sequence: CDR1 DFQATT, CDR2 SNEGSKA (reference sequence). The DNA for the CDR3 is TGCAGTGCTAGGTTCGGGCTAGCGGGAGACTACGAGCAGTACTTC. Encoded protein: CSARFGLAGDYEQYF.

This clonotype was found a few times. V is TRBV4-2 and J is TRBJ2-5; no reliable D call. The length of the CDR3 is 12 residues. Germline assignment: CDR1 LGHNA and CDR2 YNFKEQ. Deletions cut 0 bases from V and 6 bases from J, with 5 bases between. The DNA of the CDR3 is TGTGCCAGCAGCCAAGATTGGAAGACCCAGTACTTC. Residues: CASSQDWKTQYF.

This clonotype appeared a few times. Here the CDR3 DNA reads TGCAGCGTGAGCAGGGGACTCAGTATTGAGCAGTTCTTC. It specifies CSVSRGLSIEQFF. The V gene is TRBV29-1, the J gene TRBJ2-1; tentatively, D is TRBD1 or TRBD2 (6 bases each). The CDR3 has 13 amino acids. Trimming removed 6 bases from V and 9 bases from J, with 18 bases in between. Germline values: CDR1 SQVTM, CDR2 ANQGSEA.

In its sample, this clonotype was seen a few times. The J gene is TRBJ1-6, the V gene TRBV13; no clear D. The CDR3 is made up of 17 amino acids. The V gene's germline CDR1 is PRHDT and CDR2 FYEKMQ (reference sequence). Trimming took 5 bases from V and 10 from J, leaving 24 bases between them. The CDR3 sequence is CASSPLREIYAGSPLHF. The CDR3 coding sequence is TGTGCCAGCAGCCCCCTACGGGAGATTTATGCTGGATCACCCCTCCACTTT.

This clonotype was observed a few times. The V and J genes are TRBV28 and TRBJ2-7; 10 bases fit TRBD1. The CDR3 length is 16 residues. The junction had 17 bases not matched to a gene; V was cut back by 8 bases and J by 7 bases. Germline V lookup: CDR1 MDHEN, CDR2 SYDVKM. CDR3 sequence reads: CASCYPVGTGVGEQYF. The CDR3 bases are TGTGCCAGCTGCTACCCAGTGGGGACAGGGGTCGGTGAGCAGTACTTC. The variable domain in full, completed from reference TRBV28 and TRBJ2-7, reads DVKVTQSSRYLVKRTGEKVFLECVQDMDHENMFWYRQDPGLGLRLIYFSYDVKMKEKGDIPEGYSVSREKKERFSLILESASTNQTSMYLCASCYPVGTGVGEQYFGPGTRLTVT.

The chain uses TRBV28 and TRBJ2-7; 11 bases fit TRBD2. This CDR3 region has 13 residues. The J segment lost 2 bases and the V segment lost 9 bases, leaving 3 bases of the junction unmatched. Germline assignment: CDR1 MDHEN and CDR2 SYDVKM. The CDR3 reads CASGTSGTYEQYF. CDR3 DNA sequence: TGTGCCAGTGGGACTAGCGGAACCTACGAGCAGTACTTC.

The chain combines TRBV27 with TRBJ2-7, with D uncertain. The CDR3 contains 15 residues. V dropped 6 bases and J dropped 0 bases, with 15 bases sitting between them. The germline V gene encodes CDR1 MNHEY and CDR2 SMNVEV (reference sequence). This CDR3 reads CASRVGGLSSYEQYF. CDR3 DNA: TGTGCCAGCAGGGTGGGCGGCCTGTCCTCCTACGAGCAGTACTTC.

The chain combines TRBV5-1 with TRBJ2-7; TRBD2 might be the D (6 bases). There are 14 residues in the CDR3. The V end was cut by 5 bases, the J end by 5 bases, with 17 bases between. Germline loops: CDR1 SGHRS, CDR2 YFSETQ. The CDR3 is CASRHQGSSDEQYF. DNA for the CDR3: TGCGCCAGCAGACACCAGGGATCTAGCGACGAGCAGTACTTC.

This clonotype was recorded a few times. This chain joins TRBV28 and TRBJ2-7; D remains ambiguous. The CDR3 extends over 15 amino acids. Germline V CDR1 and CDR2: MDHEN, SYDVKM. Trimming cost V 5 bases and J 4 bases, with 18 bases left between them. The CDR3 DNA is TGTGCCAGCAGTCCTCCGGGCACAACAATTTACGAGCAGTACTTC. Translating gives CASSPPGTTIYEQYF.

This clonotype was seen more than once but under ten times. CDR3 protein: CASSVNGISTDTQYF. The CDR3 DNA reads as TGCGCCAGCAGTGTTAACGGCATAAGCACAGATACGCAGTATTTT. The chain combines TRBV10-2 with TRBJ2-3, with D uncertain. CDR3 size: 15 residues. The V gene lost 4 bases and the J gene lost 0 bases, with 11 bases spanning the gap. Germline assignment: CDR1 WSHSY and CDR2 SAAADI.

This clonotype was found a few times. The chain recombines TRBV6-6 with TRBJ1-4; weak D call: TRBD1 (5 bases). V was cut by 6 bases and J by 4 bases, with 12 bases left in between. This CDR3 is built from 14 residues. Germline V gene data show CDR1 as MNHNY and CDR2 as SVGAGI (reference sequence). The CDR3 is CASRAGGFNEKLFF. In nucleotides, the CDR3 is TGTGCCAGCAGGGCGGGGGGATTTAATGAAAAACTGTTTTTT.

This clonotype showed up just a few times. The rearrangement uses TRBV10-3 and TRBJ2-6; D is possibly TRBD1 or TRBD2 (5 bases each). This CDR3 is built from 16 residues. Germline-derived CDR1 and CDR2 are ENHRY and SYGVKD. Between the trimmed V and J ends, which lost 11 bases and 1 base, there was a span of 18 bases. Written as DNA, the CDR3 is TGTGCCGCTCGGGACGGCCTCTCGTCTGGGGCCAACGTCCTGACTTTC. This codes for CAARDGLSSGANVLTF.

The CDR3: CATSKGSGMNTEAFF. CDR3 nucleotide sequence: TGTGCCACCAGCAAAGGGTCAGGGATGAACACTGAAGCTTTCTTT. The chain carries TRBV15 and TRBJ1-1, with D possibly matching TRBD1 (5 bases). The germline V gene encodes CDR1 LNHNV and CDR2 YYDKDF (reference sequence). The CDR3 sequence is 15 residues long. V lost 4 bases and J lost 0, with 12 bases in between.

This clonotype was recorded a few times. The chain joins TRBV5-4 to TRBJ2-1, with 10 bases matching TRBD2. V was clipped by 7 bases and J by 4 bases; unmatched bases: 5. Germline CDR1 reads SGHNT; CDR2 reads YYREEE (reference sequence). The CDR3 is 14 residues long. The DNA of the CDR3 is TGTGCCAGCCGAGATAGCGGGAGGTACAATGAGCAGTTCTTC. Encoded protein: CASRDSGRYNEQFF. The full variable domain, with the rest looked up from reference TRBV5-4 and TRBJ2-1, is ETGVTQSPTHLIKTRGQQVTLRCSSQSGHNTVSWYQQALGQGPQFIFQYYREEENGRGNFPPRFSGLQFPNYSSELNVNALELDDSALYLCASRDSGRYNEQFFGPGTRLTVL.

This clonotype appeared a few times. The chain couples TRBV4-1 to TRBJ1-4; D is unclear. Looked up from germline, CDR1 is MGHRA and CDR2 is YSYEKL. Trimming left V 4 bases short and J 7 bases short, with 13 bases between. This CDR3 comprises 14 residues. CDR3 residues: CASSRGEKVEKLFF. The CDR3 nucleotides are TGCGCCAGCAGCCGGGGAGAAAAGGTTGAAAAACTGTTTTTT.

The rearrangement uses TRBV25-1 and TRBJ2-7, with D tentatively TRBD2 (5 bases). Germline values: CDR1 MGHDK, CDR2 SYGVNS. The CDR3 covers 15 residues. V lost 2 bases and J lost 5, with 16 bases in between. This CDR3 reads CASSEPGSSKNEQYF. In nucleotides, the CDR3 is TGTGCCAGCAGTGAACCGGGATCGAGTAAGAACGAGCAGTACTTC.